Below are 2 T cell receptor beta chains sequenced from a single sample in a study of blood T cells in healthy people across ages. Primers used in a second PCR of roughly 7 to 11 cycles were a sample-barcoded 5' primer and a J-beta primer mix. TCRdb re-called the 5' RACE reads with MiXCR, one entry per CDR3 protein. The repertoire holds more than 1.4 million distinct CDR3 sequences, with 42% as singletons. Sequencing was performed on blood. Receptor source: a woman aged 18-35 years in good health.

With regard to this clonotype: The junction shows a germline mismatch at one end, possibly a read error. This sequence joins TRBV3-1 and TRBJ2-7; no clear D. The CDR3 totals 15 residues. Germline V CDR1 and CDR2: LGHDT, YNNKEL (reference sequence). The CDR3 nucleotides are TGTGCCAGTAGCCCGTATAACAGAGCTAACTACGAGCAGTACTTC. Its protein is CASSPYNRANYEQYF.

The rearrangement uses TRBV6-5 and TRBJ2-1; 8 bases are a match to TRBD2. V gave up 4 bases and J gave up 8 bases; unmatched junction bases: 7. The CDR3 is 14 residues long. The germline gives CDR1 MNHEY, CDR2 SVGAGI. The CDR3 spells CASSSRGGIHEQFF. CDR3 nucleotides: TGTGCCAGCAGTTCCCGGGGGGGGATCCATGAGCAGTTCTTC.